Below, 18 T cell receptor beta chains from the same sample are listed, as sequenced in a study of blood T cell repertoires in COVID-19. TCRdb keeps only in-frame clones here, not all; method: immunoSEQ multiplex PCR. The sample has 240,000 or so clones, approximately 80% seen once; the top ten hold 6.5% to 8.5%. The sequencing sample was made of peripheral blood. The receptors shown here come from a woman of 80 years or more with COVID-19, enrolled during active disease.

V usage is TRBV6-1 and J usage is TRBJ2-1; D might be TRBD2 (5 bases). CDR1 is MNHNS and CDR2 is SASEGT in the germline V gene. This CDR3 has 15 residues. V lost 4 bases and J lost 5, with 15 bases in between. This chain's CDR3 is CASSGRELGHNEQFF. In DNA, the CDR3 is TGTGCCAGCAGTGGTCGGGAACTAGGCCACAATGAGCAGTTCTTC.

Here the CDR3 DNA reads TGTGCCAGCAGCTTAGCCCGACAAGGCTATGGCTACACCTTC. Translated: CASSLARQGYGYTF. V is TRBV7-2 and J is TRBJ1-2; D is uncertain. The V gene lost 0 bases and the J gene lost 4 bases, with 9 bases spanning the gap. The CDR3 has 14 residues. Germline V CDR1 and CDR2: SGHTA, FQGNSA.

The V and J genes are TRBV6-5 and TRBJ2-1; 10 nucleotides agree with TRBD2. This CDR3 has 15 residues. The germline V gene has CDR1 MNHEY and CDR2 SVGAGI. V lost 2 bases, J lost 8 bases, and 6 bases stayed unmatched. The CDR3 loop reads CASSYGSGRGDEQFF. CDR3 bases: TGTGCCAGCAGTTACGGAAGCGGGAGGGGGGATGAGCAGTTCTTC.

V and J are TRBV7-9 and TRBJ2-1; no clear D gene. The CDR3 is made up of 14 amino acids. Germline-derived CDR1 and CDR2 are SEHNR and FQNEAQ (reference sequence). The V end was cut by 1 base, the J end by 3 bases, with 7 bases between. For the CDR3, the DNA is TGTGCCAGCAGCTTAGAACTACGCTACAATGAGCAGTTCTTC. It yields the protein CASSLELRYNEQFF.

The V gene is TRBV28, the J gene TRBJ2-7; D possibly corresponds to TRBD1 (6 bases). This CDR3 is built from 16 residues. Germline V CDR1 and CDR2: MDHEN, SYDVKM. Trimming took off 1 base at V and 5 bases at J, with 18 bases between the two ends. In DNA, the CDR3 is TGTGCCAGCAGTTTATTGACCGTTTACAGGGATAACGAGCAGTACTTC. The encoded protein is CASSLLTVYRDNEQYF.

The chain recombines TRBV7-2 with TRBJ1-5; no firm D call. This CDR3 is built from 13 residues. Deletions cut 5 bases from V and 0 bases from J, with 5 bases between. Germline V gene lookup returns CDR1 SGHTA and CDR2 FQGNSA. The CDR3 DNA reads as TGTGCCAGCAGCCCCGGTAGCAATCAGCCCCAGCATTTT. This encodes CASSPGSNQPQHF.

V is TRBV6-5 and J is TRBJ1-1, with TRBD1 identical over 7 bases. V gave up 6 bases and J gave up 5 bases; unmatched junction bases: 6. Germline V lookup: CDR1 MNHEY, CDR2 SVGAGI. The CDR3 is 13 amino acids. CDR3 amino acids: CASRTDRDTEAFF. The CDR3 bases are TGTGCCAGCAGAACAGACAGGGATACTGAAGCTTTCTTT.

The V gene is TRBV25-1, the J gene TRBJ2-1, with D perhaps matching TRBD1 (6 bases). Germline CDR1 is MGHDK and CDR2 is SYGVNS. The CDR3 is 17 residues long. V gave up 2 bases and J gave up 0 bases, with 14 bases separating them. The CDR3 DNA follows: TGTGCCAGCAGTGAACTAATACAGGGTTTCTCCTACAATGAGCAGTTCTTC. Translated, it gives CASSELIQGFSYNEQFF. Full variable domain (remainder filled in from reference TRBV25-1 and TRBJ2-1): EADIYQTPRYLVIGTGKKITLECSQTMGHDKMYWYQQDPGMELHLIHYSYGVNSTEKGDLSSESTVSRIRTEHFPLTLESARPSHTSQYLCASSELIQGFSYNEQFFGPGTRLTVL.

This clone was counted a single time. The CDR3 spells CASSVRWTSGGEVNEQFF. In DNA form, the CDR3 reads TGTGCCAGCAGCGTAAGGTGGACTAGCGGGGGGGAGGTGAATGAGCAGTTCTTC. The chain employs TRBV9 and TRBJ2-1; 15 bases line up with TRBD2. J gave up 7 bases and V 1 base, and 9 bases lay outside the gene matches. This CDR3 is built from 18 residues. Germline V gives CDR1 SGDLS, CDR2 YYNGEE.

This clone was seen a handful of times. The genes are TRBV4-1 and TRBJ1-5; D possibly corresponds to TRBD1 (6 bases). The CDR3 sequence is 16 residues long. Germline CDR1 MGHRA, CDR2 YSYEKL. V dropped 0 bases and J dropped 6 bases, with 15 bases sitting between them. The CDR3, as DNA: TGCGCCAGCAGCCAAGATCGGGGGGGCCCCATTCAGCCCCAGCATTTT. It yields the protein CASSQDRGGPIQPQHF.

The chain is built from TRBV6-5 and TRBJ2-5; D is undetermined. Germline V gene lookup returns CDR1 MNHEY and CDR2 SVGAGI. V was pared by 6 bases and J by 5 bases, with 13 bases between. The CDR3 sequence is 13 residues long. This chain's CDR3 is CASRMAAGETQYF. The CDR3 DNA reads TGTGCCAGCAGAATGGCCGCTGGCGAGACCCAGTACTTC.

The chain carries TRBV12-3 or TRBV12-4 and TRBJ1-2; D may be TRBD1 (6 bases). Trimming removed 7 bases from V and 4 bases from J, with 13 bases in between. The CDR3 runs to 13 residues. This CDR3 reads CASTPTGPYGYTF. CDR3 bases: TGTGCCAGCACCCCGACAGGACCCTATGGCTACACCTTC.

The chain recombines TRBV7-9 with TRBJ1-1; no reliable D call. Trimming shortened V by 6 bases and J by 6 bases, and 8 bases separated the two germline ends. The length of the CDR3 is 11 residues. From germline, CDR1 is SEHNR and CDR2 FQNEAQ (reference sequence). As DNA, the CDR3 is TGTGCCAGCAGTTGGCGGGCTGAAGCTTTCTTT. It encodes CASSWRAEAFF.

The CDR3 loop is CASSLPGSSYGYTF. DNA for the CDR3: TGTGCCAGCAGTTTGCCGGGGTCGAGCTATGGCTACACCTTC. The chain joins TRBV28 to TRBJ1-2; D is uncertain. This CDR3 is 14 amino acids long. Germline values: CDR1 MDHEN, CDR2 SYDVKM. Trimming left V 3 bases short and J 4 bases short, with 12 bases between.

The chain is built from TRBV10-2 and TRBJ1-2; no definite D call. Germline assignment: CDR1 WSHSY and CDR2 SAAADI. Trimming took 2 bases from V and 3 from J, leaving 10 bases between them. The CDR3 contains 14 residues. The CDR3 nucleotides read TGCGCCAGCAGTGAGAGGGAGGAGCACTATGGCTACACCTTC. It specifies CASSEREEHYGYTF.

In regard to this clone: One end of the junction is discordant with germline, which a read error may explain. In DNA, the CDR3 is TGTGCCAGCAGTTTAAAAAGGAGGACGGGAGACTTC. Translation gives CASSLKRRTGDF. J is TRBJ1-2 and V is TRBV12-3 or TRBV12-4; D gene ambiguous. The CDR3 consists of 12 residues.

This rearrangement joins TRBV6-6 to TRBJ2-1; D is uncertain. CDR3 size: 13 residues. Trimming took off 10 bases at V and 4 bases at J, with 14 bases between the two ends. Germline V gene lookup returns CDR1 MNHNY and CDR2 SVGAGI (reference sequence). The CDR3 spells CAILENEYNEQFF. As DNA, the CDR3 is TGTGCCATCCTTGAGAACGAGTACAATGAGCAGTTCTTC.

The chain joins TRBV24-1 to TRBJ1-5; D is unclear. The CDR3 is 13 amino acids. Germline loops: CDR1 KGHDR, CDR2 SFDVKD. Trimming cost V 5 bases and J 9 bases, with 13 bases left between them. In DNA form, the CDR3 reads TGTGCCACCAGTGTCCTGGCGGGGAGGCCCCAGCATTTT. As protein: CATSVLAGRPQHF.